This T cell receptor beta chain derives from a study of tumor and adjacent non-tumor tissue in lung cancer. RNA was extracted from bulk tissue without any cell sorting. There are 17 residues in the CDR3. The germline CDR1 and CDR2 sequences are DFQATT and SNEGSKA (reference sequence). Three rounds of nested PCR, following a modified ARM-PCR protocol, produced the TCRbeta library. MiXCR was run by TCRdb on the multiplex PCR reads, yielding one entry per CDR3 protein. Of tens of thousands of distinct CDR3 sequences listed, around 75% are singletons. As concerns this clonotype: The junction differs from germline at one of its ends, possibly a read error.

The origin of this receptor is a woman in her forties or fifties with non-small cell lung cancer. The sample comprised lung tumor tissue. The chain uses TRBV20-1 and TRBJ2-2, with 9 positions matching TRBD2. As DNA, the CDR3 is TGCAGTGCACCGGGACTAGCTGTAGGTCGGGACACCGTGGAGCTGTTTTTT. Protein sequence: CSAPGLAVGRDTVELFF.